A single sample gave rise to the 23 T cell receptor beta chains below, sequenced in a study of Ad26.COV2.S vaccination and SARS-CoV-2 variants. Some clones are missing from TCRdb's copy, which holds only in-frame ones; the method was immunoSEQ multiplex PCR. The table records 300,000 to 400,000 clones, approximately 87% of them present only once. Documented treatment: 15 to 20 received Ad26.COV2.S at low or high dose, single or two shots; about 5 received placebo; per-sample allocation not given. The samples were gathered on day 63 after the first injection of vaccine or placebo. Sequenced here: peripheral blood, sampled in a trial of Ad26.COV2.S vaccine versus placebo. These TCRs come from a person between 18 and 65 years old who received the Ad26.COV2.S COVID-19 vaccine or a placebo.

The rearrangement links TRBV11-2 to TRBJ2-7, with 8 positions matching TRBD2. The germline V gene has CDR1 SGHAT and CDR2 FQNNGV. The CDR3 spans 13 residues. The trim removed 3 bases at V and 3 bases at J, leaving 1 base unmatched. CDR3 region: CASSFGGGYEQYV. CDR3 nucleotides: TGTGCCAGCAGCTTCGGGGGGGGCTACGAGCAGTACGTC.

As regards this clone: The same CDR3 can be traced to other DNA sequences in this sample. V usage is TRBV19 and J usage is TRBJ2-7; D possibly corresponds to TRBD1 (6 bases). Trimming took 3 bases from V and 6 from J, leaving 9 bases between them. Germline values: CDR1 LNHDA, CDR2 SQIVND (reference sequence). The CDR3 loop spans 12 amino acids. CDR3 protein: CASSIRGGEQYF. The CDR3 DNA is TGTGCCAGTAGTATCAGGGGTGGCGAGCAGTACTTC.

This chain joins TRBV7-2 and TRBJ2-5, with TRBD2 matching over 10 bases. Germline CDR1 SGHTA, CDR2 FQGNSA. This CDR3 comprises 14 residues. With V trimmed by 7 bases and J by 1 base, 3 bases remained unmatched. The CDR3 sequence: CASNLAGAQETQYF. For the CDR3, the DNA is TGTGCCAGCAACCTAGCGGGGGCCCAAGAGACCCAGTACTTC.

This clone was observed a handful of times. V gene TRBV11-2 combines with J gene TRBJ2-3; 11 nucleotides align to TRBD2. Germline V gene sequence: CDR1 SGHAT, CDR2 FQNNGV. CDR3 length equals 15 residues. Trimming at V came to 1 base and at J to 4 bases, leaving 1 base not matched to a gene. CDR3 residues: CASSLVAGGPDTQYF. The DNA for the CDR3 is TGTGCCAGCAGCTTAGTAGCGGGGGGGCCAGATACGCAGTATTTT.

The CDR3 sequence is CASRGGTGSPEAFF. The CDR3 bases are TGTGCCAGCAGGGGTGGGACAGGGAGTCCTGAAGCTTTCTTT. The chain employs TRBV6-5 and TRBJ1-1, with 9 bases identical to TRBD1. CDR1 and CDR2 from the germline V gene are MNHEY and SVGAGI. The CDR3 is 14 residues long. V gave up 6 bases and J gave up 6 bases; unmatched junction bases: 8.

Written as DNA, the CDR3 is TGTGCCAGCAGTTTATTAGCGGGGGCATACTACGAGCAGTACTTC. Its protein product is CASSLLAGAYYEQYF. The rearrangement uses TRBV27 and TRBJ2-7; 9 nucleotides agree with TRBD2. V lost 1 base and J lost 3; bases outside the gene matches: 4. This CDR3 is built from 15 residues. Germline-derived CDR1 and CDR2 are MNHEY and SMNVEV (reference sequence).

This CDR3 is CASSVTGETQYF. The CDR3 bases are TGTGCCAGCAGCGTAACGGGGGAGACCCAGTACTTC. The genes are TRBV9 and TRBJ2-5, with D tentatively TRBD2 (5 bases). The V end lost 1 base, the J end lost 5 bases, and 6 bases lay between the germline ends. Germline lookup yields CDR1 SGDLS and CDR2 YYNGEE. The CDR3 covers 12 residues. The full variable domain, completed using reference TRBV9 and TRBJ2-5, is DSGVTQTPKHLITATGQRVTLRCSPRSGDLSVYWYQQSLDQGLQFLIQYYNGEERAKGNILERFSAQQFPDLHSELNLSSLELGDSALYFCASSVTGETQYFGPGTRLLVL.

This chain links TRBV10-3 with TRBJ1-4; D gene ambiguous. The germline V gene encodes CDR1 ENHRY and CDR2 SYGVKD. The CDR3 contains 14 residues. V lost 3 bases, J lost 2 bases, and 7 bases lay in between. This CDR3 is CAISESGTNEKLFF. The CDR3 region has the DNA TGTGCCATCAGTGAATCGGGGACTAATGAAAAACTGTTTTTT.

The chain employs TRBV3-1 (or the pseudogene TRBV3-2) and TRBJ1-4, with no clear D. Germline CDR1 reads LGHDT; CDR2 reads YNNKEL (reference sequence). Trimming stripped 4 bases from V and 5 bases from J, with 17 bases between. This CDR3 contains 16 residues. Written as DNA, the CDR3 is TGTGCCAGCAGCCCCTCCTCGACACCGATAAATGAAAAACTGTTTTTT. Protein product: CASSPSSTPINEKLFF.

This chain connects TRBV4-3 to TRBJ1-6; D is unclear. In germline, CDR1 is LGHNA, CDR2 YSLEER. V lost 0 bases to trimming and J lost 7 bases, with 7 bases between them. The length of the CDR3 is 14 residues. The CDR3 here is CASSQDGGNSPLHF. The CDR3 DNA reads as TGCGCCAGCAGCCAAGATGGAGGGAATTCACCCCTCCACTTT.

J is TRBJ2-1 and V is TRBV5-1, with 9 positions matching TRBD1. This CDR3 spans 12 amino acids. Germline V gene lookup returns CDR1 SGHRS and CDR2 YFSETQ. V was pared by 4 bases and J by 13 bases, with 6 bases of the junction left unmatched. The CDR3 sequence: CASSRPGQGQFF. The CDR3 bases are TGCGCCAGCAGCCGGCCGGGACAGGGCCAGTTCTTC.

J is TRBJ2-3 and V is TRBV3-1 (or the pseudogene TRBV3-2); D not resolved. CDR1 is LGHDT, CDR2 YNNKEL, per germline (reference sequence). The CDR3 runs to 13 residues. With 1 base removed from V and 6 bases from J, the gap between germline ends came to 8 bases. CDR3 amino acids: CASSQVPADTQYF. The CDR3 DNA sequence: TGTGCCAGCAGCCAAGTTCCCGCGGATACGCAGTATTTT.

CDR3 amino acids: CASSSFKPGQGQSTF. CDR3 nucleotide sequence: TGTGCCAGCAGCTCCTTTAAACCGGGACAGGGGCAGAGCACCTTC. The chain carries TRBV7-9 and TRBJ1-2; TRBD1 matches at 10 bases. The CDR3 covers 15 residues. CDR1 and CDR2 (germline): SEHNR, FQNEAQ (reference sequence). V was clipped by 4 bases and J by 13 bases; unmatched bases: 15. Complete variable domain (other parts from reference TRBV7-9 and TRBJ1-2): DTGVSQNPRHKITKRGQNVTFRCDPISEHNRLYWYRQTLGQGPEFLTYFQNEAQLEKSRLLSDRFSAERPKGSFSTLEIQRTEQGDSAMYLCASSSFKPGQGQSTFGSGTRLTVV.

The rearrangement uses TRBV24-1 and TRBJ2-3, with 7 bases identical to TRBD1. J was trimmed by 6 bases and V by 4 bases; bases with no gene match: 3. CDR1 and CDR2 (germline): KGHDR, SFDVKD. This CDR3 has 13 amino acids. CDR3 coding DNA: TGTGCCACCAGTGAAGAGACAGGGGATACGCAGTATTTT. Translating gives CATSEETGDTQYF.

The chain joins TRBV18 to TRBJ2-2; 7 nucleotides line up with TRBD1. V was clipped by 4 bases and J by 6 bases; unmatched bases: 17. The CDR3 has 18 residues. CDR1 and CDR2 (germline): KGHSH, LQKENI. Written as DNA, the CDR3 is TGTGCCAGCTCACAGGACAGGTGGGACGGACAAACGTCCGGGGAGCTGTTTTTT. It specifies CASSQDRWDGQTSGELFF.

This chain connects TRBV29-1 to TRBJ2-7; D gene uncertain. The V gene lost 3 bases and the J gene lost 4 bases, with 13 bases spanning the gap. CDR3 size: 13 residues. Germline V gene sequence: CDR1 SQVTM, CDR2 ANQGSEA. The CDR3 DNA reads as TGCAGCGTTGAGGGCCCCGGAAGATACGAGCAGTACTTC. Amino acid sequence: CSVEGPGRYEQYF.

The chain employs TRBV3-1 (or the pseudogene TRBV3-2) and TRBJ2-2; unclear D gene. The CDR3 consists of 15 residues. CDR1 is LGHDT, CDR2 YNNKEL, per germline (reference sequence). Trimming took off 1 base at V and 5 bases at J, with 11 bases between the two ends. The CDR3: CASSQVTSGTGELFF. The CDR3 region has the DNA TGTGCCAGCAGCCAAGTCACGAGTGGTACCGGGGAGCTGTTTTTT.

This clone was detected many times. The chain couples TRBV6-2 or TRBV6-3 to TRBJ2-1, with a weak D call TRBD2 (6 bases). The V and J ends lost 6 bases and 0 bases respectively, with 18 bases between them. The CDR3 sequence is 17 residues long. CDR1 is MNHEY, CDR2 SVGEGT, per germline. CDR3 protein: CASSIVGGWDSYNEQFF. CDR3 nucleotides: TGTGCCAGCAGCATCGTGGGGGGTTGGGACTCCTACAATGAGCAGTTCTTC.

Here the CDR3 DNA reads TGCGCCAGCAGCTCAAACTCGGGTACGCAGTATTTT. Residues: CASSSNSGTQYF. This chain uses TRBV5-1 with TRBJ2-3; D is ambiguous. The germline CDR1 and CDR2 sequences are SGHRS and YFSETQ. This CDR3 spans 12 amino acids. The V and J ends lost 3 bases and 8 bases respectively, with 10 bases between them.

This clone came up once. The chain combines TRBV11-2 with TRBJ2-7, with D perhaps TRBD2 (6 bases). This CDR3 is built from 15 residues. Germline V gene sequence: CDR1 SGHAT, CDR2 FQNNGV. Trimming removed 0 bases at V and 3 bases at J, with 12 bases between. The CDR3 here is CASSLENAGSYEQYV. For the CDR3, the DNA is TGTGCCAGCAGCTTAGAGAATGCGGGGAGCTACGAGCAGTACGTC.

This chain joins TRBV6-5 and TRBJ2-2; the D call may be TRBD1 or TRBD2 (6 bases each). The V end was cut by 4 bases, the J end by 4 bases, with 13 bases between. CDR3 length: 15 residues. The germline V gene has CDR1 MNHEY and CDR2 SVGAGI. The CDR3 loop reads CASSSGRGLTGELFF. CDR3 DNA sequence: TGTGCCAGCAGTTCAGGACGGGGGCTCACCGGGGAGCTGTTTTTT.

The rearrangement joins TRBV4-3 to TRBJ2-6; D possibly corresponds to TRBD1 (5 bases). The V end lost 1 base, the J end lost 1 base, and 11 bases lay between the germline ends. The CDR3 is 17 residues long. In germline, CDR1 is LGHNA, CDR2 YSLEER. For the CDR3, the DNA is TGCGCCAGCAGCCAAGTTGGCAGGGCATCTGGGGCCAACGTCCTGACTTTC. This translates into CASSQVGRASGANVLTF.

V and J are TRBV5-1 and TRBJ1-2, with TRBD1 matching over 10 bases. The trim removed 4 bases at V and 7 bases at J, leaving 10 bases unmatched. Germline lookup yields CDR1 SGHRS and CDR2 YFSETQ. The CDR3 has 15 amino acids. CDR3: CASSPRQGARTGYTF. The CDR3 DNA reads TGCGCCAGCAGCCCTCGACAGGGGGCGCGTACTGGCTACACCTTC. Together with reference TRBV5-1 and TRBJ1-2, the CDR3 gives the full variable domain: KAGVTQTPRYLIKTRGQQVTLSCSPISGHRSVSWYQQTPGQGLQFLFEYFSETQRNKGNFPGRFSGRQFSNSRSEMNVSTLELGDSALYLCASSPRQGARTGYTFGSGTRLTVV.